The rows below give T cell receptor beta chains drawn from one sample of a study of blood T cell repertoires in COVID-19. The assay was immunoSEQ multiplex PCR, and TCRdb's table has in-frame clones only and misses some. The top ten hold 15% to 20% of the sample, which has about 62,000 clones, 80% to 90% seen once. The sequencing sample was made of peripheral blood. These receptor sequences come from a woman aged 60 to 75 with COVID-19, enrolled during active disease. Both conserved end residues are part of each CDR3. D genes are given only for firm matches. Expanded clones are given a class, and other clones once, few, many or no size at all.

D: TRBD1; J: TRBJ2-1; V: TRBV28; size: .; DNA: TGTGCCAGCAGACCGACAGGGCCCCAGACCTATGAGCAGTTCTTC; CDR3: CASRPTGPQTYEQFF
D: .; J: TRBJ1-5; V: TRBV7-2; size: .; DNA: TGTGCCAGCAGCTTTATGTCGGGGAGCAATCAGCCCCAGCATTTT; CDR3: CASSFMSGSNQPQHF
D: TRBD2; J: TRBJ2-5; V: TRBV20-1; size: .; DNA: TGCAGTGCTAGTATGGACGGGGGGGATTTCAAGCGGGAGATTGAGACCCAGTACTTC; CDR3: CSASMDGGDFKREIETQYF
D: .; J: TRBJ1-6; V: TRBV7-2; size: .; DNA: TGTGCCAGCAGCTTAAGACAGGACAGCTCCTATAATTCACCCCTCCACTTT; CDR3: CASSLRQDSSYNSPLHF
D: .; J: TRBJ1-5; V: TRBV2; size: .; DNA: TGTGCCAGCAGGAAAGGGACGGAGCGGGCTCAGCCCCAGCATTTT; CDR3: CASRKGTERAQPQHF
D: TRBD1; J: TRBJ2-7; V: TRBV4-2; size: .; DNA: TGTGCCAGCAGCCAAGAGGGCGGTGGGGGACAGGGGGCGAGGTACGAGCAGTACTTC; CDR3: CASSQEGGGGQGARYEQYF
D: .; J: TRBJ1-2; V: TRBV7-2; size: .; DNA: TGTGCCAGCAGCTTGGAGGGAACGGGTGGCTACACCTTC; CDR3: CASSLEGTGGYTF
D: .; J: TRBJ1-3; V: TRBV3-1/TRBV3-2; size: few; DNA: TGTGCCAGCAGCCAAGACCTGGGACTGATGCGCTCTGGAAACACCATATATTTT; CDR3: CASSQDLGLMRSGNTIYF
D: TRBD1; J: TRBJ2-5; V: TRBV27; size: .; DNA: TGTGCCAGCAGTTTCCGACAGGGGGCTCGAGAGACCCAGTACTTC; CDR3: CASSFRQGARETQYF
D: TRBD1; J: TRBJ2-5; V: TRBV29-1; size: .; DNA: TGCAGCCTCAGGGGGCTAAGACAAGAGACCCAGTACTTC; CDR3: CSLRGLRQETQYF
D: .; J: TRBJ1-1; V: TRBV15; size: .; DNA: TGTGCCACCAGCAGAGAGTTGCCGGGAATTGGAACTGAAGCTTTCTTT; CDR3: CATSRELPGIGTEAFF
D: .; J: TRBJ2-7; V: TRBV6-1; size: .; DNA: TGTGCCAGCAGTGAGGCAGGGAACTACGAGCAGTACTTC; CDR3: CASSEAGNYEQYF
D: TRBD2; J: TRBJ2-1; V: TRBV5-4; size: .; DNA: TGTGCCAGCAGCTTGGGGAACCTAGCGGCAGGGCACAATGAGCAGTTCTTC; CDR3: CASSLGNLAAGHNEQFF
D: .; J: TRBJ1-6; V: TRBV6-5; size: .; DNA: TGTGCCAGCAGATACAGCCGTATCCACCTTTTCACAGGACTCCACTTT; CDR3: CASRYSRIHLFTGLHF
D: .; J: TRBJ1-1; V: TRBV6-4; size: .; DNA: TGTGCCAGCAGCCGGACTGGAGGAAGAGAAGCTTTCTTT; CDR3: CASSRTGGREAFF
D: .; J: TRBJ2-7; V: TRBV5-1; size: .; DNA: TGCGCCAGCAGCGGGGGGGCGATCTACGAGCAGTACTTC; CDR3: CASSGGAIYEQYF
D: .; J: TRBJ1-1; V: TRBV28; size: .; DNA: TGTGCCAGCAGTTTCTTACAGGGTATACCTGAAGCTTTCTTT; CDR3: CASSFLQGIPEAFF
D: .; J: TRBJ2-7; V: TRBV28; size: .; DNA: TGTGCCAGCAGTCAACTAGGGAGCTCCTACGAGCAGTACTTC; CDR3: CASSQLGSSYEQYF
D: TRBD1; J: TRBJ1-1; V: TRBV27; size: .; DNA: TGTGCCAGCGGGACAGCGAACACTGAAGCTTTCTTT; CDR3: CASGTANTEAFF
D: .; J: TRBJ2-7; V: TRBV7-2; size: .; DNA: TGTGCCAGCAGCCATCGAAAAGGAGACGGGAACGAGCAGTACTTC; CDR3: CASSHRKGDGNEQYF
D: .; J: TRBJ1-1; V: TRBV3-1/TRBV3-2; size: .; DNA: TGTGCCAGCAGCCAAGACAGGGGCCCGGGTACTGAAGCTTTCTTT; CDR3: CASSQDRGPGTEAFF
D: .; J: TRBJ1-3; V: TRBV5-1; size: .; DNA: TGCGCCAGCAGCTTACATTCTGGGGCGAGCTCTGGAAACACCATATATTTT; CDR3: CASSLHSGASSGNTIYF
D: .; J: TRBJ1-5; V: TRBV10-3; size: .; DNA: TGTGCCATCAGTGAGTCGACATCGAATCAGCCCCAGCATTTT; CDR3: CAISESTSNQPQHF
D: .; J: TRBJ1-4; V: TRBV7-9; size: .; DNA: TGTGCCAGCAGCTTAGATCAGGGAGGGGCGTCGGGTGAAAAACTGTTTTTT; CDR3: CASSLDQGGASGEKLFF
D: TRBD2; J: TRBJ2-7; V: TRBV7-2; size: .; DNA: TGTGCCAGCAAACCAGGAGGGGCTAGCGGTTCAAAATACGAGCAGTACTTC; CDR3: CASKPGGASGSKYEQYF
D: .; J: TRBJ1-2; V: TRBV4-3; size: .; DNA: TGCGCCAGCAGCCAAGAATTACGGGCGGGAGAGGGCTATGGCTACACCTTC; CDR3: CASSQELRAGEGYGYTF
D: .; J: TRBJ2-5; V: TRBV6-6; size: .; DNA: TGTGCCAGCAGTCCGGGACAGGCCGGCACCAGCGGGAGGGAGACCCAGTACTTC; CDR3: CASSPGQAGTSGRETQYF
D: TRBD2; J: TRBJ2-1; V: TRBV6-5; size: .; DNA: TGTGCCAGCAGTACAAGCGGGAGTACTCACAATGAGCAGTTCTTC; CDR3: CASSTSGSTHNEQFF
D: .; J: TRBJ2-2; V: TRBV3-1/TRBV3-2; size: once; DNA: TGTGCCAGCAGCCAACTACGGGGAGCCGGGGAGCTGTTTTTT; CDR3: CASSQLRGAGELFF
D: TRBD2; J: TRBJ2-1; V: TRBV2; size: .; DNA: TGTGCCAGCAGTGATACGTCAGCGGGAGGTATCAATGAGCAGTTCTTC; CDR3: CASSDTSAGGINEQFF
D: .; J: TRBJ1-1; V: TRBV14; size: .; DNA: TGTGCCGGAGGGCGTGAAACTGAAGCTTTCTTT; CDR3: CAGGRETEAFF
D: TRBD1; J: TRBJ1-5; V: TRBV5-1; size: .; DNA: TGCGCCAGCAGCTACGAGGGACAGGGGATGGGTCAGCCCCAGCATTTT; CDR3: CASSYEGQGMGQPQHF